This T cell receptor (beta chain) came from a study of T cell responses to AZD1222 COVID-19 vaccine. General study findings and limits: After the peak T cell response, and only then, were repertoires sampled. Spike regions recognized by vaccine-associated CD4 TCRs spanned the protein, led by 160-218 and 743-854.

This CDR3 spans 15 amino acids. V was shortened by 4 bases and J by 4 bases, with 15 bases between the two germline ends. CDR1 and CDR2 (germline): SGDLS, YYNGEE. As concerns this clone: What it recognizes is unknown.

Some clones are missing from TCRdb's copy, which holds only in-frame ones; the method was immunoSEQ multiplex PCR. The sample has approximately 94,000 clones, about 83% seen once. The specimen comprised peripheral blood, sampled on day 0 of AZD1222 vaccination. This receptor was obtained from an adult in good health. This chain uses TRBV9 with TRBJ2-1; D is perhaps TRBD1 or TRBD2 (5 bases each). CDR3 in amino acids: CASSTGDRLYNEQFF. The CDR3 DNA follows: TGTGCCAGCAGCACTGGGGACCGACTTTACAATGAGCAGTTCTTC.